This T cell receptor beta chain appears in the sequencing data of a study of graft-versus-host responses after intestinal transplantation. Study at large: Multivisceral, liver-intestinal, or isolated intestinal grafts went to recipients. Recipients uniformly received anti-thymocyte globulin induction, followed by tacrolimus and steroids for two to four years. Study-level results: In recipient marrow, GvH clones were found, and some appeared first in ileum or blood. HvG clone declines early post-transplant were associated with peak circulating GvH levels.

TCRdb's copy holds only in-frame clones and misses some; the assay was immunoSEQ multiplex PCR. The top ten hold more than 15% of the sample, which has about 97,000 clones, more than 80% seen once. On this clone: Its target is unknown.

Trimming took 3 bases from V and 10 from J, leaving 19 bases between them. CDR1 and CDR2 (germline): MNHNS, SASEGT. The CDR3 contains 15 residues. The TCR was taken from a human patient who received an intestinal transplant, so some T cells may come from the graft donor. The V and J genes are TRBV6-1 and TRBJ2-1, with D perhaps TRBD1 (6 bases). The starting material was PBMCs, obtained 453 days after intestinal transplant. The CDR3: CASSESSRGHEEQFF. The CDR3 DNA sequence: TGTGCCAGCAGTGAGAGTAGCAGGGGCCACGAGGAGCAGTTCTTC.